The T cell receptor (beta chain) described here comes from a study of blood T cell repertoires in COVID-19. TCRdb's copy holds only in-frame clones and misses some; the assay was immunoSEQ multiplex PCR. The data show approximately 310,000 clones, 85% seen once. The CDR3 runs to 15 residues. J gave up 5 bases and V 4 bases, and 7 bases lay outside the gene matches. Germline V gene sequence: CDR1 MNHEY, CDR2 SMNVEV (reference sequence). Only a few counts were recorded for this clone. The genes are TRBV27 and TRBJ2-2; TRBD2 agrees at 7 bases. This TCR derives from a woman aged 30 to 39 who had been exposed to COVID-19. The sample was PBMCs or T cells enriched from blood (not recorded which). CDR3 in DNA: TGTGCCAGCAGTTATATTTCAGCGGGGACCGGGGAGCTGTTTTTT. Protein sequence: CASSYISAGTGELFF.